The rows below give T cell receptor beta chains drawn from one sample of a study of CD8 T cells in Susac syndrome. TCRdb redid the calling of the immunoSEQ multiplex PCR reads with MiXCR, one entry per CDR3 protein. The repertoire holds over 80,000 distinct CDR3 sequences, with roughly 93% as singletons. Material: CD8+ T cells from PBMCs. These receptors all stem from a human donor in good health. Each CDR3 is given with its conserved first and last residue. D genes are given only for firm matches.

TRBV4-1 | - | CASSQRQKDQPQHF
TRBV10-2 | - | CASSVTGGSEQYF
TRBV19 | - | CASSMWGTMNTEAFF
TRBV9 | - | CASSLSDQPGPYGYTF
TRBV29-1 | - | CSVEPDSRQETQYF
TRBV27 | - | CASSQGTDTQYF
TRBV7-9 | - | CASSLGQQIDEQYF
TRBV20-1 | - | CSARELRLDREQYF
TRBV25-1 | - | CASSAGQGTLYNSPLHF
TRBV6-5 | TRBD1 | CASTQRQGGYFGYTF
TRBV5-6 | - | CASSPETDNYGYTF
TRBV9 | - | CASSVARGTEAFF
TRBV7-8 | - | CASSLAGELYEQYF
TRBV29-1 | - | CSVLSGETTEAFF
TRBV7-6 | - | CASSLAGQSNEKLFF
TRBV5-1 | - | CASSLRGNTEAFF
TRBV5-4 | - | CASSLHVKNTEAFF
TRBV7-9 | - | CASSPPTGPYEQYF
TRBV11-2 | - | CASANTEAFF
TRBV7-3 | - | CASTQWVGSGETQYF
TRBV5-1 | - | CASSDPGTVNTGELFF
TRBV6-2/TRBV6-3 | - | CASSYNPLIAGVFSNTEAFF
TRBV27 | - | CASSLWGGGYTF
TRBV30 | - | CAWSVGQVNEQYF
TRBV5-6 | - | CATLKAGSYEQYF
TRBV6-1 | TRBD1 | CASNEGTGRSRGANVLTF
TRBV12-3/TRBV12-4 | TRBD1 | CASRSTGVGKYGYTF
TRBV11-1 | TRBD1 | CASSLAPQTGDTGELFF
TRBV6-1 | - | CASSVTPGNYNSPLHF
TRBV5-4 | TRBD2 | CASSRGTSGGVSYEQYF
TRBV6-1 | - | CASSVGGDEQYF
TRBV11-2 | - | CASSPLGAGTIPSYGYTF
TRBV9 | - | CASSPPGDGYYGYTF
TRBV29-1 | - | CSVLGVGGELFF
TRBV20-1 | - | CSAPWALPTDTQYF
TRBV9 | - | CASSPRSTSSTGELFF
TRBV27 | - | CASSLRQANTEAFF
TRBV2 | TRBD1 | CASEDRGKNEQYF
TRBV19 | TRBD1 | CASSPRDSTYNEQFF
TRBV21-1 | - | CANPDRSYEQYF
TRBV12-3/TRBV12-4 | - | CASKSSEETQYF
TRBV9 | - | CASSVPSAANTGELFF
TRBV4-1 | - | CASSQEAQYSPLHF
TRBV7-9 | - | CASSLTSAGAFF
TRBV7-7 | - | CASSSRTGEDTQYF
TRBV9 | - | CASSAGRVYGYTF
TRBV6-5 | TRBD1 | CASSYSTGETSHEQYF
TRBV19 | TRBD1 | CATGTGWDEQYF
TRBV9 | - | CASSSRDNPSYEQYF
TRBV5-1 | - | CASSLGGTTTDTQYF
TRBV11-2 | - | CASSFGQAWTEAFF
TRBV5-1 | - | CASSPRGLQVEVTDTQYF
TRBV29-1 | - | CSVVPGGIGSYEQYF
TRBV7-3 | - | CASSLTGAGELFF
TRBV29-1 | - | CSVEGGATDTQYF
TRBV20-1 | - | CSARDGGGSGYEQYF
TRBV5-4 | TRBD2 | CASRAGLAVTDTQYF
TRBV19 | - | CASQSTGKQETQYF
TRBV29-1 | - | CSVESVGDTIYF